This T cell receptor beta chain originates from a study of blood T cell repertoires in COVID-19. Profiled with immunoSEQ multiplex PCR; TCRdb holds only in-frame clones, not every one. The sample yields around 480,000 clones, about 85% seen once. V was shortened by 4 bases and J by 4 bases, with 14 bases between the two germline ends. CDR3 length: 14 residues. Germline V gives CDR1 SQVTM, CDR2 ANQGSEA. This chain joins TRBV29-1 and TRBJ2-1, with D perhaps TRBD1 (5 bases). The sequenced material came from PBMCs or T cells enriched from blood (not recorded which). The sequence came from a woman between 18 and 30 years old who had recovered from COVID-19. The DNA of the CDR3 is TGCAGCGTTGTGAAGACAGAAGCGTACAATGAGCAGTTCTTC. The encoded protein is CSVVKTEAYNEQFF.